Reported below is one TCR beta chain. Its target is unknown. This entry is derived from a study of T cell responses to AZD1222 COVID-19 vaccine. Notes on the study in general: Repertoires were obtained only post-peak T cell response.

The germline gives CDR1 MNHEY, CDR2 SMNVEV (reference sequence). V shed 2 bases, J shed 7 bases, and the junction held 11 bases outside the gene matches. There are 17 residues in the CDR3. TCRdb keeps only in-frame clones here, not all; method: immunoSEQ multiplex PCR. The sample carries 80,000 to 130,000 clones, about 89% recorded once. The V gene is TRBV27, the J gene TRBJ2-1; 10 bases line up with TRBD2. The input for sequencing was peripheral blood, taken on day 0 of AZD1222 vaccination. The receptor was isolated from an adult in good health. The DNA for the CDR3 is TGTGCCAGCAGTTTAAAGGCTAGCGGGAGTATCAGGAATGAGCAGTTCTTC. Its translation: CASSLKASGSIRNEQFF.